The present T cell receptor beta chain was sequenced within a study of glioma-infiltrating T cells. Study-wide results and caveats: CDR3 overlap between tissue and blood was very small. Above-expected tissue-blood divergence occurred in all gliomas, most in low-grade ones.

The iRepertoire nested amplicon-rescue multiplex PCR amplified TCR alpha and beta CDR3s from RNA. Tissue mRNA or PBMC total RNA, roughly 95-400 ng, went into one-step reverse transcription and amplification. Via MiXCR, TCRdb re-called the multiplex PCR reads, giving one row per CDR3 protein. The table records under 150,000 distinct CDR3 sequences, about 22% of them present only once. Notes on this clonotype: As yet, its antigen is unknown.

The clonotype originates from a human donor with low-grade glioma or glioblastoma, undergoing nonglioma brain surgery, or in good health (not recorded which). The source material was glioma tissue, nonneoplastic brain tissue, or PBMCs (not recorded which).

The CDR3 protein is CASRNRGIRNEQFF. The CDR3 coding sequence is TGTGCCAGCCGAAACAGGGGAATTCGGAATGAGCAGTTCTTC. The chain combines TRBV2 with TRBJ2-1, with TRBD1 matching over 7 bases. The germline CDR1 and CDR2 sequences are SNHLY and FYNNEI. CDR3 size: 14 residues. V was pared by 8 bases and J by 7 bases, with 11 bases of the junction left unmatched.